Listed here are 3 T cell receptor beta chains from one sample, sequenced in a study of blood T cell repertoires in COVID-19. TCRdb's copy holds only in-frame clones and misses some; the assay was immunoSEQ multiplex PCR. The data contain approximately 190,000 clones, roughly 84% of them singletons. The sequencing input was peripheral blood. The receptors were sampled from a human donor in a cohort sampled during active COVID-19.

The DNA of the CDR3 is TGTGCCAGCAGCCGACGGGGGGCGTTGGAAGAGACCCAGTACTTC. Translated: CASSRRGALEETQYF. V and J are TRBV11-2 and TRBJ2-5; the D gene is possibly TRBD2 (7 bases). V lost 5 bases and J lost 3, with 16 bases in between. Germline V gene data show CDR1 as SGHAT and CDR2 as FQNNGV. The CDR3 length is 15 residues.

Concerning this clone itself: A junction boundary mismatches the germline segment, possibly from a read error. The CDR3 nucleotides are TGTGCCAGCAGTTTGGAGGGGGGGCTCCAGTTATTC. Encoded protein: CASSLEGGLQLF. The V call is TRBV27, the J call TRBJ1-2; maybe TRBD1 (6 bases). CDR1 is MNHEY, CDR2 SMNVEV, per germline (reference sequence). CDR3 length equals 12 residues.

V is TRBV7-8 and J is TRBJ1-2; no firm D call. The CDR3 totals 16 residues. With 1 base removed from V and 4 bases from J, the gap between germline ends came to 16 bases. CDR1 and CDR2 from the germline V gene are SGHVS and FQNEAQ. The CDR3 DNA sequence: TGTGCCAGCAGCTTAGGAAGCGACCGGAACCTCTATGGCTACACCTTC. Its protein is CASSLGSDRNLYGYTF.